A single sample is the source of the 25 T cell receptor beta chains below, sequenced in a study of human T cells and chemical hapten exposure. The time point here: patch test 1, 2 weeks after DPC sensitization. Documented treatment: therapeutic diphenylcyclopropenone sensitization with weekly scalp DPC. TCRdb fed the RACE reads into MiXCR, producing one record per CDR3 protein. The sample shows under 450,000 distinct CDR3 sequences, roughly 4.8% of them seen only once. The sample here was whole blood, taken in connection with sensitization to the hapten diphenylcyclopropenone (DPC). These receptors were taken from a woman in her forties or fifties with alopecia areata. Some clones in this sample may be carry-over from other donors' samples.

This clonotype was seen a few times. This chain connects TRBV18 to TRBJ2-7, with D hard to call. There are 14 residues in the CDR3. The V gene's germline CDR1 is KGHSH and CDR2 LQKENI. The V end lost 8 bases, the J end lost 3 bases, and 17 bases lay between the germline ends. The chain's CDR3 is CASTLRSESYEQYF. CDR3 DNA: TGTGCCAGCACGCTAAGGAGCGAGAGCTACGAGCAGTACTTC.

This clonotype was counted at least ten times. The chain joins TRBV12-3 or TRBV12-4 to TRBJ2-5; 9 positions agree with TRBD1. V lost 6 bases to trimming and J lost 1 base; unmatched junction nucleotides: 6. This CDR3 contains 15 residues. The CDR3 DNA follows: TGTGCCAGCAGGACCGGGACAGGGCCCCAAGAGACCCAGTACTTC. Amino acid sequence: CASRTGTGPQETQYF.

This clonotype was counted a few times. The chain combines TRBV7-9 with TRBJ2-1; 12 nucleotides match TRBD2. Germline V gene sequence: CDR1 SEHNR, CDR2 FQNEAQ (reference sequence). Losses at the gene ends were 8 bases for V and 9 bases for J; bases not matched to a gene: 5. The CDR3 covers 13 residues. CDR3 loop: CASRTSGASEQFF. CDR3 in DNA: TGTGCCAGCCGGACTAGCGGGGCCTCTGAGCAGTTCTTC.

The chain has TRBV4-1 and TRBJ2-2; D uncertain. The CDR3 is made up of 13 amino acids. V was pared by 0 bases and J by 7 bases, with 6 bases between. Germline V CDR1 and CDR2: MGHRA, YSYEKL. CDR3 residues: CASSQDRIGELFF. DNA of the CDR3: TGCGCCAGCAGCCAAGATCGAATCGGGGAGCTGTTTTTT.

As for this clonotype: This could be a read error, since a much larger clone is one nucleotide away. The CDR3 DNA is TGCGCCAGCAGCTTGAAGGCAGGGGAGACTGAAGCTTTGTTT. Its translation: CASSLKAGETEALF. The V and J genes are TRBV5-1 and TRBJ1-1, with a possible D match to TRBD1 (6 bases). The germline V gene encodes CDR1 SGHRS and CDR2 YFSETQ. CDR3 length equals 14 residues.

This clonotype appeared many times. The chain is built from TRBV6-6 and TRBJ2-4; D not resolved. The CDR3 is made up of 14 amino acids. V lost 7 bases to trimming and J lost 0 bases, with 10 bases between them. Germline V gene sequence: CDR1 MNHNY, CDR2 SVGAGI (reference sequence). CDR3 nucleotides: TGTGCCAGCATAGACACCCTAGCCAAAAACATTCAGTACTTC. The encoded protein is CASIDTLAKNIQYF.

The chain couples TRBV7-9 to TRBJ1-3; D unresolved. CDR1 and CDR2 from the germline V gene are SEHNR and FQNEAQ (reference sequence). The V and J ends lost 1 base and 0 bases respectively, with 10 bases between them. CDR3 length: 16 residues. The CDR3 bases are TGTGCCAGCAGCTTAGACGGGATTGACTCTGGAAACACCATATATTTT. As protein: CASSLDGIDSGNTIYF.

Regarding this clonotype: Being one base from a much bigger clone, this may be a read error. The CDR3 carries no conserved terminal phenylalanine or tryptophan, so it likely arises from a read error. The rearrangement links TRBV12-3 or TRBV12-4 to TRBJ2-1, with 15 nucleotides matching TRBD2. Trimming cost V 6 bases and J 4 bases; bases outside gene matches: 4. The length of the CDR3 is 16 residues. CDR3: CASRWTSGRGYNEQFL. The DNA for the CDR3 is TGTGCCAGCAGATGGACTAGCGGGAGGGGATACAATGAGCAGTTCCTC.

The chain has TRBV28 and TRBJ2-7; D is undetermined. V was trimmed by 3 bases and J by 1 base, leaving 13 bases between them. The CDR3 length is 15 residues. CDR1 is MDHEN and CDR2 is SYDVKM in the germline V gene. The CDR3 loop is CASSFPADISYEQYF. For the CDR3, the DNA is TGTGCCAGCAGTTTCCCGGCGGATATATCCTACGAGCAGTACTTC. The whole variable domain, remainder taken from reference TRBV28 and TRBJ2-7, is DVKVTQSSRYLVKRTGEKVFLECVQDMDHENMFWYRQDPGLGLRLIYFSYDVKMKEKGDIPEGYSVSREKKERFSLILESASTNQTSMYLCASSFPADISYEQYFGPGTRLTVT.

The chain joins TRBV5-1 to TRBJ2-7; no definite D call. CDR3 length: 15 residues. Trimming stripped 7 bases from V and 5 bases from J, with 22 bases between. Looked up from germline, CDR1 is SGHRS and CDR2 is YFSETQ. CDR3 loop: CASSTIPAANNEQYF. The CDR3 coding sequence is TGCGCCAGCTCAACAATCCCCGCGGCGAACAACGAGCAGTACTTC.

This clonotype was seen ten or more times. The chain is built from TRBV28 and TRBJ2-4; D is uncertain. Germline V gene sequence: CDR1 MDHEN, CDR2 SYDVKM. V was clipped by 5 bases and J by 7 bases, with 15 bases between them. The CDR3 contains 14 residues. CDR3: CASSPLESSNIQYF. Here the CDR3 DNA reads TGTGCCAGCAGTCCCTTAGAGTCCTCGAACATTCAGTACTTC.

This clonotype was picked up many times. The chain links TRBV7-2 to TRBJ2-1; 7 bases fit TRBD2. The CDR3 is 15 amino acids. V was pared by 3 bases and J by 3 bases, with 5 bases of the junction left unmatched. Germline V gene data show CDR1 as SGHTA and CDR2 as FQGNSA. The CDR3 DNA sequence: TGTGCCAGCAGCTTGAGAGCGGGGTTCTACAATGAGCAGTTCTTC. Its protein product is CASSLRAGFYNEQFF.

This clonotype was recorded many times. The chain recombines TRBV29-1 with TRBJ2-1, with D possibly matching TRBD1 (5 bases). The V gene's germline CDR1 is SQVTM and CDR2 ANQGSEA. The CDR3 sequence is 11 residues long. The germline V and J ends were trimmed by 7 bases and 8 bases, with 12 bases remaining between them. The CDR3 loop reads CSAGPQDEQFF. CDR3 sequence (DNA): TGCAGCGCAGGGCCACAAGATGAGCAGTTCTTC.

This chain joins TRBV6-5 and TRBJ1-2, with D uncertain. The V gene's germline CDR1 is MNHEY and CDR2 SVGAGI. V lost 7 bases and J 0 bases, leaving 15 bases between the germline ends. The CDR3 runs to 15 residues. CDR3 nucleotide sequence: TGTGCCAGCACCCCTGACGGAGTAGCTAACTATGGCTACACCTTC. Amino acids: CASTPDGVANYGYTF.

The sample holds many counts of this clonotype. The gene calls are TRBV7-2 and TRBJ2-3, with no clear D. The germline V and J ends were trimmed by 6 bases and 3 bases, with 7 bases remaining between them. CDR3 size: 12 residues. The germline V gene encodes CDR1 SGHTA and CDR2 FQGNSA. CDR3: CASSSMTDTQYF. CDR3 in DNA: TGTGCCAGCAGTTCCATGACAGATACGCAGTATTTT.

This clonotype was recorded many times. The chain links TRBV9 to TRBJ2-2, with D possibly being TRBD1 (6 bases). CDR1 SGDLS and CDR2 YYNGEE come from the germline V gene. CDR3 length equals 14 residues. The V end was cut by 4 bases, the J end by 3 bases, with 10 bases between. In DNA form, the CDR3 reads TGTGCCAGCAGCTCAGGGACACACACCGGGGAGCTGTTTTTT. As protein: CASSSGTHTGELFF.

In this sample, this clonotype turned up many times. The rearrangement links TRBV5-6 to TRBJ1-3; 8 positions agree with TRBD1. Germline values: CDR1 SGHDT, CDR2 YYEEEE. Trimming at V came to 9 bases and at J to 0 bases, leaving 5 bases not matched to a gene. This CDR3 is built from 14 residues. CDR3 DNA sequence: TGTGCCACGGGGACAGGACTCTCTGGAAACACCATATATTTT. It translates to CATGTGLSGNTIYF.

This clonotype appeared many times. This chain uses TRBV7-8 with TRBJ2-1, with 12 bases that match TRBD2. Per the germline V gene, CDR1 is SGHVS and CDR2 is FQNEAQ. The junction had 11 bases not matched to a gene; V was cut back by 5 bases and J by 3 bases. The CDR3 is made up of 18 amino acids. CDR3 region: CASSRGTSGYTSYNEQFF. DNA for the CDR3: TGTGCCAGCAGCCGTGGGACTAGCGGGTACACAAGCTACAATGAGCAGTTCTTC. The variable domain in full, with the rest retrieved from reference TRBV7-8 and TRBJ2-1, is GAGVSQSPRYKVAKRGQDVALRCDPISGHVSLFWYQQALGQGPEFLTYFQNEAQLDKSGLPSDRFFAERPEGSVSTLKIQRTQQEDSAVYLCASSRGTSGYTSYNEQFFGPGTRLTVL.

This clonotype was recorded many times. The chain recombines TRBV6-5 with TRBJ1-1; possible D gene TRBD1, 5 bases. Germline V CDR1 and CDR2: MNHEY, SVGAGI. CDR3 length: 15 residues. The V end was cut by 2 bases, the J end by 1 base, with 11 bases between. The CDR3 nucleotides read TGTGCCAGCAGTTACCGGTCGGGACCGAACACTGAAGCTTTCTTT. This sequence encodes CASSYRSGPNTEAFF.

This clonotype was picked up a small number of times. The chain recombines TRBV4-2 with TRBJ2-1; 8 bases align to TRBD2. Germline V gene lookup returns CDR1 LGHNA and CDR2 YNFKEQ. The length of the CDR3 is 16 residues. V shed 0 bases, J shed 5 bases, and the junction held 6 bases outside the gene matches. This CDR3 reads CASSQDSGGQDNEQFF. In nucleotides, the CDR3 is TGTGCCAGCAGCCAAGACTCGGGGGGGCAAGACAATGAGCAGTTCTTC.

This clonotype was seen at least ten times. The rearrangement uses TRBV5-1 and TRBJ1-6; TRBD1 aligns across 10 bases. This CDR3 has 14 residues. Per the germline V gene, CDR1 is SGHRS and CDR2 is YFSETQ. Trimming took 5 bases from V and 7 from J; bases not matched to a gene: 3. The CDR3 protein is CASRTTGGNSPLHF. The CDR3 DNA is TGCGCCAGCAGGACGACAGGGGGCAATTCACCCCTCCACTTT.

This clonotype was seen at least ten times. V and J are TRBV6-5 and TRBJ2-5; the D gene could be TRBD1 or TRBD2 (5 bases each). V was clipped by 6 bases and J by 4 bases, with 12 bases between them. Germline assignment: CDR1 MNHEY and CDR2 SVGAGI. The CDR3 is 13 amino acids. The CDR3 DNA is TGTGCCAGCAGAGAGGGGCATCCAGAGACCCAGTACTTC. Protein sequence: CASREGHPETQYF.

This clonotype was observed many times. V gene TRBV4-1 combines with J gene TRBJ2-7; D may be TRBD2 (6 bases). V shed 4 bases and J shed 3 bases, with 13 bases lying between them. Germline V gives CDR1 MGHRA, CDR2 YSYEKL. The CDR3 spans 14 residues. Here the CDR3 reads CASSPNLANYEQYF. CDR3 nucleotides: TGCGCCAGCAGCCCTAATCTAGCGAACTACGAGCAGTACTTC.

This clonotype was counted at least ten times. The chain is built from TRBV5-6 and TRBJ2-3; D unresolved. The CDR3 covers 14 residues. Deletions cut 0 bases from V and 2 bases from J, with 7 bases between. Looked up from germline, CDR1 is SGHDT and CDR2 is YYEEEE. The CDR3 nucleotides read TGTGCCAGCAGCTTGGGGAGCTACACAGATACGCAGTATTTT. It yields the protein CASSLGSYTDTQYF.

Ten or more counts support this clonotype. This chain joins TRBV12-3 or TRBV12-4 and TRBJ2-5, with 11 nucleotides matching TRBD2. CDR3 size: 15 residues. Losses at the gene ends were 7 bases for V and 2 bases for J; bases not matched to a gene: 6. CDR3 protein: CASTTGLAAQETQYF. The CDR3 DNA is TGTGCCAGCACCACGGGACTAGCGGCTCAAGAGACCCAGTACTTC.